These 22 T cell receptor beta chains share one sample of origin, sequenced in a study of identical twins. One entry per CDR3 protein results from TCRdb running MiXCR on the 5' RACE reads. Here the sample spans roughly 1.6 million distinct CDR3 sequences, 32% being singletons. Sequencing input: cord blood. These receptors were collected from a newborn girl in good health.

In regard to this clonotype: A much more abundant neighbour one base away suggests this may be a read error. This chain connects TRBV12-3 or TRBV12-4 to TRBJ2-4; D is ambiguous. The end of the DNA fits TRBJ2-5 better, so the J call may be wrong. The length of the CDR3 is 13 residues. The CDR3 region is CASSFTWQETQYF. In nucleotides, the CDR3 is TGTGCCAGCAGTTTCACATGGCAAGAGACCCAGTACTTC.

This clonotype was recorded a few times. This chain connects TRBV28 to TRBJ2-7; possible D gene TRBD2, 5 bases. The germline V gene encodes CDR1 MDHEN and CDR2 SYDVKM. Trimming took off 8 bases at V and 0 bases at J, with 11 bases between the two ends. The CDR3 sequence is 13 residues long. The CDR3 DNA reads TGTGCCAGCTGGAATGGGAGCTCCTACGAGCAGTACTTC. This encodes CASWNGSSYEQYF.

This sequence joins TRBV3-1 and TRBJ2-3; D gene ambiguous. The CDR3 runs to 15 residues. Trimming removed 0 bases from V and 1 base from J, with 8 bases in between. Germline V gives CDR1 LGHDT, CDR2 YNNKEL (reference sequence). The CDR3 DNA reads as TGTGCCAGCAGCCAAGATGTAGGCCGCACAGATACGCAGTATTTT. It is translated as CASSQDVGRTDTQYF.

The V call is TRBV7-9, the J call TRBJ2-1, with a possible D match to TRBD1 (6 bases). The V gene's germline CDR1 is SEHNR and CDR2 FQNEAQ (reference sequence). The germline V and J ends were trimmed by 5 bases and 4 bases, with 18 bases remaining between them. CDR3 length equals 16 residues. The CDR3 loop is CASSIQTGSLYNEQFF. In DNA form, the CDR3 reads TGTGCCAGCAGCATACAAACAGGGAGCCTATACAATGAGCAGTTCTTC.

The chain uses TRBV25-1 and TRBJ1-6; 8 nucleotides match TRBD1. Per germline, CDR1 MGHDK and CDR2 SYGVNS. The CDR3 is 20 amino acids. V dropped 2 bases and J dropped 0; count of bases not matched to a gene: 12. The CDR3 sequence is CASSEPRGQGRSSYNSPLHF. In DNA, the CDR3 is TGTGCCAGCAGTGAACCCCGAGGACAGGGAAGGAGCTCCTATAATTCACCCCTCCACTTT.

This clonotype was counted between two and nine times. The chain joins TRBV20-1 to TRBJ2-5; TRBD2 matches at 9 bases. Germline V gene data show CDR1 as DFQATT and CDR2 as SNEGSKA (reference sequence). The ends lost 2 bases at V and 7 bases at J; junction bases unmatched: 17. The CDR3 has 17 residues. This chain's CDR3 is CSARPIGGSGGAWTQYF. DNA for the CDR3: TGCAGTGCTAGACCTATAGGAGGTAGCGGGGGCGCTTGGACCCAGTACTTC.

The chain couples TRBV5-8 to TRBJ2-1, with TRBD2 matching 10 bases. V shed 2 bases and J 8 bases; nucleotides not matched to a gene: 10. From germline, CDR1 is SGHTS and CDR2 YDEGEE. This CDR3 has 16 residues. CDR3 sequence (DNA): TGTGCCAGCAGCTTAGGATTAGGACTAGCGGTCGATGAGCAGTTCTTC. Protein product: CASSLGLGLAVDEQFF.

A few counts support this clonotype. The rearrangement links TRBV18 to TRBJ2-1; tentative D call: TRBD2 (5 bases). V dropped 6 bases and J dropped 0 bases, with 15 bases sitting between them. CDR1 KGHSH and CDR2 LQKENI come from the germline V gene. CDR3 size: 16 residues. CDR3 residues: CASSPFSASSYNEQFF. For the CDR3, the DNA is TGTGCCAGCTCTCCCTTTAGCGCGAGCTCCTACAATGAGCAGTTCTTC.

The rearrangement joins TRBV7-2 to TRBJ2-2, with 13 bases aligning to TRBD2. The junction had 12 bases not matched to a gene; V was cut back by 5 bases and J by 9 bases. Germline CDR1 and CDR2: SGHTA and FQGNSA. The CDR3 loop spans 17 amino acids. CDR3 sequence (DNA): TGTGCCAGCAGCCCAACGGGACTAGCGGGAAACCGAAGGGAGCTGTTTTTT. This gives the protein CASSPTGLAGNRRELFF.

The chain employs TRBV3-1 and TRBJ1-3; weak D call: TRBD1 (6 bases). Germline CDR1 LGHDT, CDR2 YNNKEL (reference sequence). The CDR3 is made up of 15 amino acids. Trimming cost V 1 base and J 0 bases, with 7 bases left between them. CDR3 amino acids: CASSQGTVSGNTIYF. The CDR3 DNA reads TGTGCCAGCAGCCAAGGGACAGTCTCTGGAAACACCATATATTTT.

Only a few counts were recorded for this clonotype. This chain connects TRBV20-1 to TRBJ2-7; perhaps D is TRBD1 or TRBD2 (5 bases each). The CDR3 runs to 11 residues. Trimming stripped 5 bases from V and 5 bases from J, with 10 bases between. The V gene's germline CDR1 is DFQATT and CDR2 SNEGSKA (reference sequence). This CDR3 is CSAHWGNEQYF. In DNA form, the CDR3 reads TGCAGTGCTCATTGGGGGAACGAGCAGTACTTC.

The genes are TRBV27 and TRBJ2-3; D uncertain. Germline lookup yields CDR1 MNHEY and CDR2 SMNVEV (reference sequence). The CDR3 spans 15 residues. V was trimmed by 6 bases and J by 0 bases, leaving 13 bases between them. This chain's CDR3 is CASSPRIASTDTQYF. The DNA for the CDR3 is TGTGCCAGCAGCCCACGGATTGCTAGCACAGATACGCAGTATTTT.

This sequence joins TRBV3-1 and TRBJ1-1; 7 positions agree with TRBD1. Unmatched junction bases numbered 7, after V lost 4 bases and J lost 2 bases. The CDR3 runs to 15 residues. CDR1 and CDR2 from the germline V gene are LGHDT and YNNKEL (reference sequence). CDR3 in amino acids: CASSPSGTDNTEAFF. CDR3 nucleotide sequence: TGTGCCAGCAGCCCCTCCGGGACAGATAACACTGAAGCTTTCTTT.

J is TRBJ1-1 and V is TRBV11-2; D unclear. V was pared by 1 base and J by 10 bases, with 10 bases between. Per germline, CDR1 SGHAT and CDR2 FQNNGV. This CDR3 region has 12 residues. The CDR3 here is CASSLGASGAFF. Written as DNA, the CDR3 is TGTGCCAGCAGCTTAGGAGCGTCGGGAGCTTTCTTT.

This clonotype showed up many times. This chain connects TRBV29-1 to TRBJ2-1, with D perhaps TRBD2 (6 bases). This CDR3 region has 10 residues. Germline CDR1 SQVTM, CDR2 ANQGSEA. The chain's CDR3 is CVGGGNEQFF. The CDR3 bases are TGCGTGGGGGGAGGTAATGAGCAGTTCTTC.

This chain links TRBV7-8 with TRBJ2-1; D remains unclear. Germline CDR1 is SGHVS and CDR2 is FQNEAQ. Trimming took off 2 bases at V and 5 bases at J, with 16 bases between the two ends. This CDR3 is built from 16 residues. For the CDR3, the DNA is TGTGCCAGCAGCTTACGAAGATTTCTCGTTGACAATGAGCAGTTCTTC. Its translation is CASSLRRFLVDNEQFF.

This clonotype was seen only a few times. V gene TRBV27 combines with J gene TRBJ1-5; a possible D gene is TRBD1 (5 bases). CDR3 size: 15 residues. The V and J ends lost 6 bases and 2 bases respectively, with 14 bases between them. Germline CDR1 reads MNHEY; CDR2 reads SMNVEV (reference sequence). The CDR3 loop reads CASSQFGAGNQPQHF. The CDR3 nucleotides read TGTGCCAGCAGCCAATTCGGGGCGGGCAATCAGCCCCAGCATTTT.

This clonotype was counted between two and nine times. CDR3: CSASLDREKLFF. The CDR3 DNA reads TGCAGCGCCTCCCTCGACAGGGAAAAACTGTTTTTT. J is TRBJ1-4 and V is TRBV29-1, with D perhaps matching TRBD1 (6 bases). CDR1 SQVTM and CDR2 ANQGSEA come from the germline V gene. The V end was cut by 7 bases, the J end by 8 bases, with 14 bases between. The CDR3 covers 12 residues.

This clonotype was observed a single time. This chain uses TRBV2 with TRBJ1-2, with D maybe TRBD1 (6 bases). V was shortened by 6 bases and J by 7 bases, with 18 bases between the two germline ends. Germline lookup yields CDR1 SNHLY and CDR2 FYNNEI. This CDR3 has 14 residues. The CDR3 here is CASRPDSSVRGYTF. CDR3 DNA: TGTGCCAGCAGGCCGGACAGTTCGGTCCGTGGCTACACCTTC.

V is TRBV28 and J is TRBJ2-5; TRBD1 matches at 10 bases. The last part of the DNA fits TRBJ2-7 better; the J call may be wrong. CDR3 size: 15 residues. Germline V lookup: CDR1 MDHEN, CDR2 SYDVKM. Here the CDR3 DNA reads TGTGCCAGCAGTTTCGGGACAGGGGCCCTCTACGAGCAGTACTTC. Residues: CASSFGTGALYEQYF.

This rearrangement joins TRBV14 to TRBJ2-3, with unresolved D. The CDR3 contains 15 residues. The V gene's germline CDR1 is SGHDN and CDR2 FVKESK. V lost 1 base, J lost 4 bases, and 12 bases lay in between. The CDR3 protein is CASSQAALWADTQYF. The CDR3 DNA sequence: TGTGCCAGCAGCCAAGCCGCCCTTTGGGCAGATACGCAGTATTTT.

The chain has TRBV21-1 and TRBJ1-1. TRBV21-1 is annotated as a pseudogene. The CDR3 loop spans 10 amino acids. The CDR3 here is CASSKERGFF. The CDR3 DNA follows: TGTGCCAGCAGCAAAGAACGGGGTTTCTTT.